The 27 T cell receptor beta chains listed next were all sequenced from one sample in a study of early T cells in non-severe SARS-CoV-2 infection. TCRdb fed the 5' RACE reads into MiXCR, producing one record per CDR3 protein. This sample yields about 61,000 distinct CDR3 sequences, of which 10% to 12% are seen a single time; under 2% belongs to the top ten. The source material was whole blood. The source is an adult who was a healthcare worker with PCR-confirmed SARS-CoV-2 infection or an uninfected control (not recorded which).

In this sample, this clonotype turned up many times. The V and J genes are TRBV20-1 and TRBJ2-7; TRBD1 or TRBD2 may be the D gene (6 bases each). CDR1 is DFQATT and CDR2 is SNEGSKA in the germline V gene (reference sequence). CDR3 length: 16 residues. Trimming shortened V by 1 base and J by 6 bases, and 22 bases separated the two germline ends. CDR3 nucleotide sequence: TGCAGTGCTAGAGCCCCAACCGGGGGCAGGGTGACCGAGCAGTACTTC. It translates to CSARAPTGGRVTEQYF.

This clonotype showed up many times. This chain connects TRBV2 to TRBJ2-7; 7 bases line up with TRBD1. The CDR3 spans 15 residues. The J segment lost 2 bases and the V segment lost 1 base, leaving 5 bases of the junction unmatched. Germline V gene sequence: CDR1 SNHLY, CDR2 FYNNEI. The CDR3 DNA is TGTGCCAGCAGTGAAGGGTCAGGGGGAGCCTACGAGCAGTACTTC. Its translation is CASSEGSGGAYEQYF.

This clonotype was observed many times. The gene calls are TRBV12-5 and TRBJ2-7, with D maybe TRBD2 (5 bases). This CDR3 spans 13 amino acids. The ends were cut back, 4 bases at V and 1 base at J, with 8 bases in the middle. CDR1 is LGHNT, CDR2 FRNRAP, per germline. The CDR3 nucleotides read TGTGCTAGTGGTTCCGGCGGGTCCTACGAGCAGTACTTC. It is translated as CASGSGGSYEQYF.

This clonotype occurred a few times. The gene calls are TRBV12-3 or TRBV12-4 and TRBJ2-6; D is possibly TRBD1 (5 bases). V lost 5 bases and J lost 1, with 9 bases in between. The CDR3 totals 15 residues. CDR3 loop: CASSPRVSGANVLTF. CDR3 DNA sequence: TGTGCCAGCAGTCCCAGGGTATCTGGGGCCAACGTCCTGACTTTC.

This clonotype was observed many times. This chain connects TRBV27 to TRBJ1-2; 12 bases fit TRBD1. This CDR3 spans 15 amino acids. J was trimmed by 7 bases and V by 4 bases; bases with no gene match: 7. Germline lookup yields CDR1 MNHEY and CDR2 SMNVEV (reference sequence). CDR3 bases: TGTGCCAGCAGTTCAGGGGGGGACAGGGGGCCTGGCTACACCTTC. This translates into CASSSGGDRGPGYTF.

The chain is built from TRBV2 and TRBJ2-1; 9 positions match TRBD2. Germline assignment: CDR1 SNHLY and CDR2 FYNNEI. Trimming at V came to 7 bases and at J to 10 bases, leaving 2 bases not matched to a gene. This CDR3 has 11 amino acids. CDR3 DNA sequence: TGTGCCAGCATGGGGACTAGCGAGCAGTTCTTC. Its translation is CASMGTSEQFF.

This clonotype was counted at least ten times. CDR3 DNA sequence: TGTGCCTGGAGTGTAGGGGACAGGGTAAATCAGCCCCAGCATTTT. Protein product: CAWSVGDRVNQPQHF. The gene calls are TRBV30 and TRBJ1-5, with 9 bases lining up with TRBD1. The CDR3 spans 15 residues. V shed 0 bases, J shed 4 bases, and the junction held 4 bases outside the gene matches. Germline V gene sequence: CDR1 GTSNPN, CDR2 SVGIG (reference sequence).

In its sample, this clonotype was seen a few times. Here the CDR3 reads CASSVMYGEQETQYF. CDR3 nucleotides: TGTGCCAGCAGCGTTATGTATGGGGAGCAAGAGACCCAGTACTTC. The chain couples TRBV7-2 to TRBJ2-5; the D gene is possibly TRBD2 (5 bases). From germline, CDR1 is SGHTA and CDR2 FQGNSA. CDR3 size: 15 residues. Trimming took 5 bases from V and 2 from J, leaving 15 bases between them.

In this sample, this clonotype turned up a few times. The V and J genes are TRBV10-2 and TRBJ1-1, with TRBD1 identical over 7 bases. After removal of 6 bases from V and 3 bases from J, the junction contained 4 bases not matched to a gene. Looked up from germline, CDR1 is WSHSY and CDR2 is SAAADI. This CDR3 spans 13 amino acids. CDR3 sequence (DNA): TGCGCCAGCAGCAAGGACAGGTACACTGAAGCTTTCTTT. Residues: CASSKDRYTEAFF.

This clonotype has a count of ten or more. This sequence joins TRBV29-1 and TRBJ1-1; D is ambiguous. The CDR3 is made up of 11 amino acids. Germline V gene lookup returns CDR1 SQVTM and CDR2 ANQGSEA. V was pared by 5 bases and J by 1 base, with 5 bases between. The CDR3 nucleotides read TGCAGCGTTCTATGGAACACTGAAGCTTTCTTT. Its protein product is CSVLWNTEAFF.

This clonotype was detected once. A read error may account for a junction end that differs from germline. The rearrangement joins TRBV24-1 to TRBJ2-7, with TRBD1 matching 7 bases. The CDR3 runs to 15 residues. CDR1 KGHDR and CDR2 SFDVKD come from the germline V gene. The CDR3 reads CAASDCWDSSYEQYF. CDR3 coding DNA: TGTGCCGCCAGTGACTGCTGGGACAGCTCCTACGAGCAGTACTTC.

J is TRBJ2-5 and V is TRBV7-6; TRBD1 might be the D (6 bases). Trimming removed 5 bases at V and 5 bases at J, with 21 bases between. Looked up from germline, CDR1 is SGHVS and CDR2 is FNYEAQ. The CDR3 has 16 residues. CDR3 nucleotides: TGTGCCAGCAGCGGAGCCGGACAGAGGGCCCGGGAGACCCAGTACTTC. As protein: CASSGAGQRARETQYF. Together with reference TRBV7-6 and TRBJ2-5, the CDR3 gives the full variable domain: GAGVSQSPRYKVTKRGQDVALRCDPISGHVSLYWYRQALGQGPEFLTYFNYEAQQDKSGLPNDRFSAERPEGSISTLTIQRTEQRDSAMYRCASSGAGQRARETQYFGPGTRLLVL.

Comments on this clonotype: A read error may explain this, as a much larger clone is one base away. Because the CDR3 is missing its conserved closing phenylalanine or tryptophan, this is likely a read error. The rearrangement links TRBV12-3 or TRBV12-4 to TRBJ1-5; D might be TRBD1 (5 bases). The CDR3 is made up of 14 amino acids. The ends were cut back, 3 bases at V and 3 bases at J, with 9 bases in the middle. DNA for the CDR3: TGTGCCAGCAGTTTCGGCAGGGACAATCAGCCCCAGCATTCT. It translates to CASSFGRDNQPQHS.

This clonotype was found many times. This rearrangement joins TRBV24-1 to TRBJ1-2; D is uncertain. V was shortened by 4 bases and J by 8 bases, with 13 bases between the two germline ends. CDR3 length equals 13 residues. CDR1 is KGHDR and CDR2 is SFDVKD in the germline V gene. For the CDR3, the DNA is TGTGCCACCAGTGAGGAGGCCTTCGTAGGCTACACCTTC. Residues: CATSEEAFVGYTF.

Only a few counts were recorded for this clonotype. This chain joins TRBV5-8 and TRBJ1-2; D is unclear. The V end lost 2 bases, the J end lost 2 bases, and 16 bases lay between the germline ends. Per germline, CDR1 SGHTS and CDR2 YDEGEE. The CDR3 totals 16 residues. This CDR3 reads CASSFPPVEMNYGYTF. The CDR3 DNA follows: TGTGCCAGCAGCTTCCCGCCTGTAGAAATGAACTATGGCTACACCTTC.

The J gene is TRBJ2-2, the V gene TRBV20-1; D might be TRBD1 or TRBD2, each matching 6 bases. The CDR3 contains 17 residues. Germline assignment: CDR1 DFQATT and CDR2 SNEGSKA (reference sequence). V was trimmed by 0 bases and J by 5 bases, leaving 19 bases between them. The CDR3 nucleotides are TGCAGTGCTAGAGATCTCCTAGGGGGGATCAGGACCGGGGAGCTGTTTTTT. Protein product: CSARDLLGGIRTGELFF.

This chain links TRBV19 with TRBJ1-5; no clear D. V was clipped by 6 bases and J by 0 bases, with 12 bases between them. The CDR3 is 15 residues long. Per the germline V gene, CDR1 is LNHDA and CDR2 is SQIVND (reference sequence). In DNA, the CDR3 is TGTGCCAGTAGCCGGGAATTTTATAGCAATCAGCCCCAGCATTTT. Amino acids: CASSREFYSNQPQHF. Looking up the rest from reference TRBV19 and TRBJ1-5 gives the full variable domain: DGGITQSPKYLFRKEGQNVTLSCEQNLNHDAMYWYRQDPGQGLRLIYYSQIVNDFQKGDIAEGYSVSREKKESFPLTVTSAQKNPTAFYLCASSREFYSNQPQHFGDGTRLSIL.

This clonotype was recorded a few times. This chain joins TRBV29-1 and TRBJ1-2, with 9 bases aligning to TRBD1. V lost 7 bases, J lost 3 bases, and 0 bases stayed unmatched. CDR1 SQVTM and CDR2 ANQGSEA come from the germline V gene. The CDR3 is 11 amino acids. CDR3 sequence reads: CSGQGDYGYTF. CDR3 nucleotide sequence: TGCAGCGGACAGGGGGACTATGGCTACACCTTC.

This clonotype was recorded many times. V usage is TRBV7-3 and J usage is TRBJ2-2; no clear D gene. The ends were cut back, 5 bases at V and 2 bases at J, with 18 bases in the middle. This CDR3 has 17 amino acids. Per the germline V gene, CDR1 is SGHTA and CDR2 is FQGTGA. Written as DNA, the CDR3 is TGTGCCAGCAGCCCCGTCCCGGCCCATGCCAACACCGGGGAGCTGTTTTTT. It codes for CASSPVPAHANTGELFF. The whole variable domain, filled in from reference TRBV7-3 and TRBJ2-2, reads GAGVSQTPSNKVTEKGKYVELRCDPISGHTALYWYRQSLGQGPEFLIYFQGTGAADDSGLPNDRFFAVRPEGSVSTLKIQRTERGDSAVYLCASSPVPAHANTGELFFGEGSRLTVL.

This clonotype occurred a few times. This sequence joins TRBV29-1 and TRBJ2-1; no definite D call. V was shortened by 4 bases and J by 3 bases, with 7 bases between the two germline ends. This CDR3 is built from 12 residues. Per the germline V gene, CDR1 is SQVTM and CDR2 is ANQGSEA. Written as DNA, the CDR3 is TGCAGCGTTGGAGCAAACTACAATGAGCAGTTCTTC. It encodes CSVGANYNEQFF.

This clonotype was recorded at least ten times. The genes are TRBV25-1 and TRBJ1-4; D gene ambiguous. The CDR3 is made up of 13 amino acids. Trimming left V 6 bases short and J 7 bases short, with 12 bases between. CDR1 is MGHDK and CDR2 is SYGVNS in the germline V gene. The CDR3 loop reads CASSSDLLEKLFF. CDR3 nucleotide sequence: TGTGCCAGCAGCTCAGATTTACTTGAAAAACTGTTTTTT. The full variable domain, its missing parts supplied by reference TRBV25-1 and TRBJ1-4, is EADIYQTPRYLVIGTGKKITLECSQTMGHDKMYWYQQDPGMELHLIHYSYGVNSTEKGDLSSESTVSRIRTEHFPLTLESARPSHTSQYLCASSSDLLEKLFFGSGTQLSVL.

This clonotype occurred a few times. The chain has TRBV4-3 and TRBJ2-3; 7 positions agree with TRBD2. CDR1 LGHNA and CDR2 YSLEER come from the germline V gene. After removal of 1 base from V and 3 bases from J, the junction contained 16 bases not matched to a gene. CDR3 size: 19 residues. CDR3 sequence reads: CASSQGIRPSSGKTDTQYF. The CDR3 nucleotides read TGCGCCAGCAGCCAAGGAATACGACCCTCCAGCGGGAAAACAGATACGCAGTATTTT.

Ten or more counts support this clonotype. This chain uses TRBV5-1 with TRBJ2-3; no definite D call. The V gene lost 0 bases and the J gene lost 2 bases, with 4 bases spanning the gap. Per germline, CDR1 SGHRS and CDR2 YFSETQ. This CDR3 comprises 13 residues. CDR3 protein: CASSLGLTDTQYF. CDR3 DNA sequence: TGCGCCAGCAGCTTGGGACTCACAGATACGCAGTATTTT.

This clonotype was picked up many times. The chain carries TRBV6-1 and TRBJ2-2; 7 bases align to TRBD1. Germline lookup yields CDR1 MNHNS and CDR2 SASEGT. The CDR3 has 14 residues. J lost 6 bases, V lost 8 bases, and 9 bases had no gene match. In DNA, the CDR3 is TGTGCCAGCGTGGTGACAGGGCCGTCCGGGGAGCTGTTTTTT. It encodes CASVVTGPSGELFF.

This clonotype came up many times. The chain has TRBV6-2 or TRBV6-3 and TRBJ2-1; D gene uncertain. CDR3 length: 11 residues. Germline CDR1 reads MNHEY; CDR2 reads SVGEGT. Trimming shortened V by 2 bases and J by 7 bases, and 3 bases separated the two germline ends. The CDR3 here is CASSYPNEQFF. As DNA, the CDR3 is TGTGCCAGCAGTTACCCGAATGAGCAGTTCTTC.

This clonotype was observed many times. V gene TRBV11-1 combines with J gene TRBJ1-1; no clear D gene. The CDR3 is made up of 12 amino acids. Germline CDR1 reads SGHAT; CDR2 reads FQDESV (reference sequence). Between the trimmed V and J ends, which lost 4 bases and 2 bases, there was a span of 5 bases. The CDR3 region is CASSSSNTEAFF. CDR3 nucleotides: TGTGCCAGCAGCTCTTCTAACACTGAAGCTTTCTTT. Drawing the rest from reference TRBV11-1 and TRBJ1-1, the complete variable domain is EAEVAQSPRYKITEKSQAVAFWCDPISGHATLYWYRQILGQGPELLVQFQDESVVDDSQLPKDRFSAERLKGVDSTLKIQPAELGDSAMYLCASSSSNTEAFFGQGTRLTVV.

Here the CDR3 reads CAISESGQSTDTQYF. The CDR3 DNA is TGTGCCATCAGTGAGTCAGGGCAATCCACAGATACGCAGTATTTT. The rearrangement joins TRBV10-3 to TRBJ2-3; D gene ambiguous. CDR1 and CDR2 (germline): ENHRY, SYGVKD. The CDR3 contains 15 residues. Trimming took 0 bases from V and 2 from J, leaving 9 bases between them.